The clone carrying this T cell receptor (beta chain) was seen a few times. Reverse transcription of roughly 0.45 to 1 ug RNA used random hexamers. TCRdb independently ran MiXCR on the immunoSEQ multiplex PCR reads; one entry per CDR3 protein. This table holds fewer than 250,000 distinct CDR3 sequences, roughly nine tenths found once. Trimming stripped 6 bases from V and 1 base from J, with 12 bases between. The CDR3 length is 15 residues. Germline lookup yields CDR1 SGHTA and CDR2 FQGTGA. CD8+ and CD4+ T cells taken from blood had their TCR beta sequenced. CD8+ and CD4+ T cells were negatively isolated; TEMRA cells were FACS-enriched. This entry belongs to a study of CD8 T cells in Susac syndrome.

Sample: CD8+ T cells from PBMCs. The chain recombines TRBV7-3 with TRBJ2-2; D possibly uses TRBD1 or TRBD2 (5 bases each). This TCR came from a human donor with multiple sclerosis. CDR3 bases: TGTGCCAGCAGTTCAGTGGGGGAGAACACCGGGGAGCTGTTTTTT. Translation: CASSSVGENTGELFF.